Shown below are 5 T cell receptor beta chains from a single sample sequenced in a study of blood T cells in healthy people across ages. Together with a sample-barcoded 5' primer, a J-beta primer mix was included in a second PCR lasting about 6 to 12 cycles. In TCRdb, the 5' RACE reads were re-called with MiXCR into one record per CDR3 protein. The sample lists around 900,000 distinct CDR3 sequences; 51% were seen once. The sample taken for sequencing was blood. All receptors come from a woman in her fifties or sixties in good health.

This clonotype appeared a single time. A clone one base away is much larger, so this may be a read error. This rearrangement joins TRBV28 to TRBJ2-7; perhaps TRBD1 as D (5 bases). Germline V gene data show CDR1 as MDHEN and CDR2 as SYDVKM. The CDR3 has 13 residues. V lost 8 bases and J lost 2, with 13 bases in between. Written as DNA, the CDR3 is TGTGCCAGCCCGGACATGTTGACCTACGAGCAGTACTTC. Translation gives CASPDMLTYEQYF.

The rearrangement joins TRBV4-1 to TRBJ1-5, with a tentative D call TRBD1 (6 bases). Trimming took off 0 bases at V and 6 bases at J, with 15 bases between the two ends. The length of the CDR3 is 16 residues. Germline CDR1 and CDR2: MGHRA and YSYEKL. The CDR3 is CASSQDRGGLTQPQHF. The CDR3 DNA sequence: TGCGCCAGCAGCCAAGATCGCGGGGGGCTGACTCAGCCCCAGCATTTT.

J is TRBJ2-1 and V is TRBV6-2 or TRBV6-3; 9 bases agree with TRBD1. The CDR3 has 15 amino acids. The V gene's germline CDR1 is MNHEY and CDR2 SVGEGT. The trim removed 3 bases at V and 6 bases at J, leaving 6 bases unmatched. The CDR3 loop reads CASSYMGQGSNEQFF. The CDR3, as DNA: TGTGCCAGCAGTTATATGGGACAGGGAAGCAATGAGCAGTTCTTC.

In this sample, this clonotype turned up a few times. The chain couples TRBV7-2 to TRBJ2-1; weak D call: TRBD1 (5 bases). The CDR3 consists of 14 residues. Germline V gene sequence: CDR1 SGHTA, CDR2 FQGNSA. Trimming left V 1 base short and J 7 bases short, with 11 bases between. CDR3 nucleotide sequence: TGTGCCAGCAGCTTAGGGGGCAGTCAGAATGAGCAGTTCTTC. It is translated as CASSLGGSQNEQFF.

In its sample, this clonotype was seen a few times. The chain uses TRBV29-1 and TRBJ2-7; the D is unclear. Germline lookup yields CDR1 SQVTM and CDR2 ANQGSEA. The V and J ends lost 5 bases and 2 bases respectively, with 7 bases between them. This CDR3 has 11 residues. The CDR3 spells CSVSVTYEQYF. In DNA form, the CDR3 reads TGCAGCGTTTCGGTGACCTACGAGCAGTACTTC.